This T cell receptor beta chain is from a study of T cell changes during pregnancy in multiple sclerosis. Method: immunoSEQ multiplex PCR; TCRdb's copy keeps in-frame clones and lacks some. The sample records 30,000 to 40,000 clones, 90% being singletons. Trimming took 4 bases from V and 5 from J, leaving 11 bases between them. The CDR3 is made up of 13 amino acids. The V gene's germline CDR1 is LGHNA and CDR2 YSLEER. Sequencing was performed on CD4+ T cells from peripheral blood mononuclear cells, taken in the second trimester of pregnancy. The V call is TRBV4-3, the J call TRBJ2-5; the D gene is possibly TRBD2 (5 bases). The TCR comes from a female donor with multiple sclerosis, enrolled in a pregnancy study. The CDR3 loop is CASSPEVRETQYF. CDR3 coding DNA: TGCGCCAGCAGCCCGGAGGTGCGGGAGACCCAGTACTTC.